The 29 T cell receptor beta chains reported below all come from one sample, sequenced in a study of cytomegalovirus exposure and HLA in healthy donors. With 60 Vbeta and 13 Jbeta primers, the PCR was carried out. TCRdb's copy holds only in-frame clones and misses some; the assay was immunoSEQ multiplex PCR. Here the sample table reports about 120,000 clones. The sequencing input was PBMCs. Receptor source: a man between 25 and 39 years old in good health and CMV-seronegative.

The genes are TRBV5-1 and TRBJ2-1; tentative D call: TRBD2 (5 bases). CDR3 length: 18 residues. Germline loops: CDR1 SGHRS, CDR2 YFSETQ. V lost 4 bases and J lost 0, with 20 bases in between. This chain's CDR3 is CASSPGWERPSSYNEQFF. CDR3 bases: TGCGCCAGCAGCCCGGGCTGGGAGAGGCCGAGCTCCTACAATGAGCAGTTCTTC.

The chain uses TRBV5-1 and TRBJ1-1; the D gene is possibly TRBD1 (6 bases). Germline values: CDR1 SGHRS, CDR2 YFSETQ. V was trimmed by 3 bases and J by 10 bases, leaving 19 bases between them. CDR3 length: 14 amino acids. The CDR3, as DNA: TGCGCCAGCAGCTCCTCAACAGGGATAAACGGAGCTTTCTTT. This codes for CASSSSTGINGAFF.

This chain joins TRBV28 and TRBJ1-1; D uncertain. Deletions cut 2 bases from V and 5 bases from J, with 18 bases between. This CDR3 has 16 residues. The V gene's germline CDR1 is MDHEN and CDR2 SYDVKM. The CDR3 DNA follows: TGTGCCAGCAGTTTAGTAGGAGGGAGACGAGGGACTGAAGCTTTCTTT. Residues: CASSLVGGRRGTEAFF.

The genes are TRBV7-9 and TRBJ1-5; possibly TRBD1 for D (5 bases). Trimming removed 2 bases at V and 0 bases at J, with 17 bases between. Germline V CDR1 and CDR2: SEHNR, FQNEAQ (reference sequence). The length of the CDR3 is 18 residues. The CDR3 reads CASSLYRTPLDSNQPQHF. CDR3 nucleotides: TGTGCCAGCAGCTTATATCGGACACCTTTGGATAGCAATCAGCCCCAGCATTTT. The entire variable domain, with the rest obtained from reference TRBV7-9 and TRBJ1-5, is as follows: DTGVSQNPRHKITKRGQNVTFRCDPISEHNRLYWYRQTLGQGPEFLTYFQNEAQLEKSRLLSDRFSAERPKGSFSTLEIQRTEQGDSAMYLCASSLYRTPLDSNQPQHFGDGTRLSIL.

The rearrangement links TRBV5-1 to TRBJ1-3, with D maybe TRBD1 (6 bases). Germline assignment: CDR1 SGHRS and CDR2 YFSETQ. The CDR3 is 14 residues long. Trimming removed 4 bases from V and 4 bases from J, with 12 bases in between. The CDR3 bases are TGCGCCAGCAGCAGTTCACAGGGAGGAAACACCATATATTTT. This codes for CASSSSQGGNTIYF.

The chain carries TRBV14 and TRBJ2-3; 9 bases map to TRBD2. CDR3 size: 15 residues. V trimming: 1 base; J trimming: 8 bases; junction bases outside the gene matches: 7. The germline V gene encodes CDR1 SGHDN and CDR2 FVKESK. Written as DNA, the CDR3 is TGTGCCAGCAGCCAAGGAAGCGGGGGGTCTTTTACGCAGTATTTT. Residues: CASSQGSGGSFTQYF.

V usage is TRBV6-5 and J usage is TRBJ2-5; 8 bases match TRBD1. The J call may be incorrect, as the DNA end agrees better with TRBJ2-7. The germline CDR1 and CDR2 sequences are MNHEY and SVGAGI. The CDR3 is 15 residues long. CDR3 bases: TGTGCCAGCAGTTACTCGAGGCAGGGGGCACACGAGCAGTACTTC. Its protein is CASSYSRQGAHEQYF.

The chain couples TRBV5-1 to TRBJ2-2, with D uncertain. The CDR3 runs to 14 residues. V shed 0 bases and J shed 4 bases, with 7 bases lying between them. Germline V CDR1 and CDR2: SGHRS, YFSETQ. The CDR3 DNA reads TGCGCCAGCAGCTTGGATCCGGGCACCGGGGAGCTGTTTTTT. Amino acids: CASSLDPGTGELFF.

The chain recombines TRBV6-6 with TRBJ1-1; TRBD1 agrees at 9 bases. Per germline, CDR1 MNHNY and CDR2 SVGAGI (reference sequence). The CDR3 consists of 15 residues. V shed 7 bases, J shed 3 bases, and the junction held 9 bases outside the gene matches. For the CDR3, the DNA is TGTGCCAGCAACAGGGGGCTGGTTAGGGACACTGAAGCTTTCTTT. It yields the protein CASNRGLVRDTEAFF.

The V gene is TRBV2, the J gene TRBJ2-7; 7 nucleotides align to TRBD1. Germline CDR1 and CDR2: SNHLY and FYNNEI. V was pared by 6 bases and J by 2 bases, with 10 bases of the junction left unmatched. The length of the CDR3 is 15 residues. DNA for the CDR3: TGTGCCAGCAGCCCCCCCGAGGGACAGCCCTACGAGCAGTACTTC. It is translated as CASSPPEGQPYEQYF.

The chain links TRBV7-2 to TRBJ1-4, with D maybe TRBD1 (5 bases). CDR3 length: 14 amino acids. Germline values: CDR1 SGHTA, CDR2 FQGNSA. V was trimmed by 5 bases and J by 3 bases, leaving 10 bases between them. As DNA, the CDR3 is TGTGCCAGCAGCCCGGGACTGGCTAATGAAAAACTGTTTTTT. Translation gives CASSPGLANEKLFF.

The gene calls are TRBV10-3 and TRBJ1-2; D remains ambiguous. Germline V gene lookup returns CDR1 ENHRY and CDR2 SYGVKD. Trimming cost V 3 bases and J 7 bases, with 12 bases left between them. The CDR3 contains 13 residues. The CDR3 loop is CAISEAGYGGYTF. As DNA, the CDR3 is TGTGCCATCAGTGAAGCCGGTTATGGTGGCTACACCTTC.

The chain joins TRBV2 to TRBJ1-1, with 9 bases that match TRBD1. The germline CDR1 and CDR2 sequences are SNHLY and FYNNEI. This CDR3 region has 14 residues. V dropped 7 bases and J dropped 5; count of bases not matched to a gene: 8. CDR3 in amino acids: CASNLDRGRTEAFF. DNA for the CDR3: TGTGCCAGCAATTTAGACAGGGGGAGGACTGAAGCTTTCTTT.

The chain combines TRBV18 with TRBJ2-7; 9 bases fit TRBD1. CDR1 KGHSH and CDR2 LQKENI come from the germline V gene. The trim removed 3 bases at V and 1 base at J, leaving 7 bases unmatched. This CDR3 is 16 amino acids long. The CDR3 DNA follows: TGTGCCAGCTCACCTTCGAGGGGGACAGGGTCCTACGAGCAGTACTTC. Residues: CASSPSRGTGSYEQYF.

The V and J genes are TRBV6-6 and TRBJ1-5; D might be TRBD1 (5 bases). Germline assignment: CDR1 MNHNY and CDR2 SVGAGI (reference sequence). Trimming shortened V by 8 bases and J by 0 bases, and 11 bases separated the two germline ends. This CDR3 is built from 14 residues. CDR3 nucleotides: TGTGCCAGCCGCGCAGGGCTTAGCAATCAGCCCCAGCATTTT. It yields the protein CASRAGLSNQPQHF.

CDR3 region: CATSREGALETQYF. Here the CDR3 DNA reads TGTGCCACCAGCAGAGAGGGGGCGCTTGAGACCCAGTACTTC. The gene calls are TRBV15 and TRBJ2-5, with D possibly TRBD1 on 6 matching bases. The CDR3 contains 14 residues. From germline, CDR1 is LNHNV and CDR2 YYDKDF (reference sequence). Trimming cost V 0 bases and J 5 bases, with 10 bases left between them.

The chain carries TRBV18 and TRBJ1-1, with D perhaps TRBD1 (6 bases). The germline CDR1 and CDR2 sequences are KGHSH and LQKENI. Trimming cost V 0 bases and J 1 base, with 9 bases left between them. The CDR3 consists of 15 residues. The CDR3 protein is CASSPPTGKNTEAFF. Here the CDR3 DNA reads TGTGCCAGCTCACCACCGACAGGCAAGAACACTGAAGCTTTCTTT.

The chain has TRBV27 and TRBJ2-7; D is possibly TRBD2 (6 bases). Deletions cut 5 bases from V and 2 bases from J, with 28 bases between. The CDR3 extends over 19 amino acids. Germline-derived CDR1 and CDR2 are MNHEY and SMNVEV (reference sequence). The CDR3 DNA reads TGTGCCAGCAGTCCCCCCGTGGCGGGGACCAGGGCAAAGACCTACGAGCAGTACTTC. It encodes CASSPPVAGTRAKTYEQYF.

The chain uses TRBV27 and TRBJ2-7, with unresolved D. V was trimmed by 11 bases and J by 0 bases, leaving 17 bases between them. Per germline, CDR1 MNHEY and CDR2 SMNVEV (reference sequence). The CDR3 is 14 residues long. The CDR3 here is CAAPLGSHSYEQYF. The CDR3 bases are TGTGCCGCACCTCTGGGCAGCCACTCCTACGAGCAGTACTTC.

The CDR3 bases are TGTGCCAGCAGTTACTCGAGGGACAGTGAAGCTTTCTTT. Translated: CASSYSRDSEAFF. J is TRBJ1-1 and V is TRBV6-5; 7 bases are a match to TRBD1. The germline V gene has CDR1 MNHEY and CDR2 SVGAGI. The CDR3 sequence is 13 residues long. V lost 0 bases, J lost 7 bases, and 2 bases stayed unmatched.

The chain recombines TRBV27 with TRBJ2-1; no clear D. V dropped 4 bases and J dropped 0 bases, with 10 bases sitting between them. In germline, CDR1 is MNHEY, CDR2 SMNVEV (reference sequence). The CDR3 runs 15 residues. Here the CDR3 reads CASSSVTSSYNEQFF. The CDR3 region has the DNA TGTGCCAGCAGTTCGGTCACGAGCTCCTACAATGAGCAGTTCTTC.

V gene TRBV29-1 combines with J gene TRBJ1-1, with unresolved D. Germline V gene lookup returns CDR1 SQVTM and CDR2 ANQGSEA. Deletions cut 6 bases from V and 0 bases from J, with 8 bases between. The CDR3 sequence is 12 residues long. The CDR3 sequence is CSVRPVNTEAFF. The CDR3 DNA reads TGCAGCGTCAGGCCAGTGAACACTGAAGCTTTCTTT.

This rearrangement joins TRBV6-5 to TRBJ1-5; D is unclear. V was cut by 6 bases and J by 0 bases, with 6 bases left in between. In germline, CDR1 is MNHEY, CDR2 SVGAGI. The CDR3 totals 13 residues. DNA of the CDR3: TGTGCCAGCAGACCTAATAGCAATCAGCCCCAGCATTTT. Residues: CASRPNSNQPQHF.

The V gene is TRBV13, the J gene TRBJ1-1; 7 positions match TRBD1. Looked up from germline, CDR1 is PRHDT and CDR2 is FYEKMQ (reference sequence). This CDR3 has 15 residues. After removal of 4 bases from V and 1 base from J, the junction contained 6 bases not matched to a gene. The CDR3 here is CASSSRGRRNTEAFF. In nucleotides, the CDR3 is TGTGCCAGCAGCTCGAGGGGGCGCCGGAACACTGAAGCTTTCTTT. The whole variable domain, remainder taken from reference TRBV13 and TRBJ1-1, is AAGVIQSPRHLIKEKRETATLKCYPIPRHDTVYWYQQGPGQDPQFLISFYEKMQSDKGSIPDRFSAQQFSDYHSELNMSSLELGDSALYFCASSSRGRRNTEAFFGQGTRLTVV.

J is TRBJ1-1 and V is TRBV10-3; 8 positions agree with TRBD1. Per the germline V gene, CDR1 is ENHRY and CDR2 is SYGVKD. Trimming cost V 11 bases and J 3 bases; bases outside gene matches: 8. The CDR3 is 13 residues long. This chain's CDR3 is CASKTGEDTEAFF. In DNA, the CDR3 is TGTGCCTCGAAGACAGGGGAGGACACTGAAGCTTTCTTT.

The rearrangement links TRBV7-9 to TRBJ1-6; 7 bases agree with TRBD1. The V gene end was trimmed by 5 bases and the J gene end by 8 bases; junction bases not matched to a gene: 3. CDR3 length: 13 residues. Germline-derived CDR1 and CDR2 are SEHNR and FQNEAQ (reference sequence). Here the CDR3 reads CASSPDRDSPLHF. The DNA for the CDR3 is TGTGCCAGCAGCCCAGACAGGGATTCACCCCTCCACTTT.

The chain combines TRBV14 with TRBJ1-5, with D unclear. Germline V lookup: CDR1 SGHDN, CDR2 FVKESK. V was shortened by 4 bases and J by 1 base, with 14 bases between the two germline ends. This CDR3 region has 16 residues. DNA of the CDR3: TGTGCCAGCAGCCCCTCCCGATCAGTAAGCAATCAGCCCCAGCATTTT. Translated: CASSPSRSVSNQPQHF.

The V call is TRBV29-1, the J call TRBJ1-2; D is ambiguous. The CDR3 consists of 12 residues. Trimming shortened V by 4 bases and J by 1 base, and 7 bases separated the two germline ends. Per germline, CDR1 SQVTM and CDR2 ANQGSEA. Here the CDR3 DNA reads TGCAGCGTTGCGGGGAGTAACTATGGCTACACCTTC. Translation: CSVAGSNYGYTF.

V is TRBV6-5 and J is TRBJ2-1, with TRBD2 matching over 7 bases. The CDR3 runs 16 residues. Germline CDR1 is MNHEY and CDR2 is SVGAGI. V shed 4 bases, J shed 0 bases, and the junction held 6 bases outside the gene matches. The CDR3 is CASSFKAGSSYNEQFF. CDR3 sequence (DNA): TGTGCCAGCAGTTTCAAAGCGGGGAGCTCCTACAATGAGCAGTTCTTC.